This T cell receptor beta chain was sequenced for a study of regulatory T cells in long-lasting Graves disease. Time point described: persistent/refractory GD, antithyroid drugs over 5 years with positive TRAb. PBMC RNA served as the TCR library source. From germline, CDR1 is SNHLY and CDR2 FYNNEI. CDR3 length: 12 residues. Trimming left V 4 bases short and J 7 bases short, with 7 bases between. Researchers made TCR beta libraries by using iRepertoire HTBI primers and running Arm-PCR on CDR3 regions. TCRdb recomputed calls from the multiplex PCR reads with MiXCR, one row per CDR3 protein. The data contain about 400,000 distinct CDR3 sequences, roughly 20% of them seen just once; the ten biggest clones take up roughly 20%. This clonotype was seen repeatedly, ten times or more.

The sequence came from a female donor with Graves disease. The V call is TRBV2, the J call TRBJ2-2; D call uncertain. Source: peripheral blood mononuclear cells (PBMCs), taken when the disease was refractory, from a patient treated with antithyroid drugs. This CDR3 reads CASSGLSGELFF. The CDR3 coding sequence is TGTGCCAGCAGTGGTCTGAGCGGGGAGCTGTTTTTT. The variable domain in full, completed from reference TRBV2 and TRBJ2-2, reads EPEVTQTPSHQVTQMGQEVILRCVPISNHLYFYWYRQILGQKVEFLVSFYNNEISEKSEIFDDQFSVERPDGSNFTLKIRSTKLEDSAMYFCASSGLSGELFFGEGSRLTVL.